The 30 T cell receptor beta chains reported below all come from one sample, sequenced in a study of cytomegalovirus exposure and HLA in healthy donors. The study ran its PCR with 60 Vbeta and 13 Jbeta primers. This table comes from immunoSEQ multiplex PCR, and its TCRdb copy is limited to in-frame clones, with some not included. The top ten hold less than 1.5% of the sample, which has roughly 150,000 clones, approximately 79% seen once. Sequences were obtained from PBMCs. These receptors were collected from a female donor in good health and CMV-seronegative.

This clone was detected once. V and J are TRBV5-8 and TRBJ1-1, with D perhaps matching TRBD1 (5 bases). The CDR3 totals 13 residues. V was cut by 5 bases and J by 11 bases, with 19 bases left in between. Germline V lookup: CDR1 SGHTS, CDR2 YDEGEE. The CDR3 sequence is CASSTPGLLTAFF. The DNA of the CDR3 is TGTGCCAGCAGTACACCGGGACTCCTGACCGCTTTCTTT.

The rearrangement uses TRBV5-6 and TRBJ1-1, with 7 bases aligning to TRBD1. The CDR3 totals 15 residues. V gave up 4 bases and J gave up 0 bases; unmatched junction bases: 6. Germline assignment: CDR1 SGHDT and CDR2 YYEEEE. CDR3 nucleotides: TGTGCCAGCAGCATCGAACAGGGGCTGAACACTGAAGCTTTCTTT. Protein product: CASSIEQGLNTEAFF. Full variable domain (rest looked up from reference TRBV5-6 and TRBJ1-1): DAGVTQSPTHLIKTRGQQVTLRCSPKSGHDTVSWYQQALGQGPQFIFQYYEEEERQRGNFPDRFSGHQFPNYSSELNVNALLLGDSALYLCASSIEQGLNTEAFFGQGTRLTVV.

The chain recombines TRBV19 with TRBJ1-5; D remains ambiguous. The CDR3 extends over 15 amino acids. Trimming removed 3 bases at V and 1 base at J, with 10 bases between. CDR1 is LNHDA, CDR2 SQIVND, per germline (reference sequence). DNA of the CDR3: TGTGCCAGTAGTATCGAGGGTTTGAGCAATCAGCCCCAGCATTTT. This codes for CASSIEGLSNQPQHF.

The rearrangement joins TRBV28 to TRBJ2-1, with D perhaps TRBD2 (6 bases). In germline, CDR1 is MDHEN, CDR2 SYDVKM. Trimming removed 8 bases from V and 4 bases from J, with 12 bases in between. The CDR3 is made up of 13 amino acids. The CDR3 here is CASRGRTYNEQFF. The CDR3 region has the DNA TGTGCCAGCCGGGGGAGGACTTACAATGAGCAGTTCTTC.

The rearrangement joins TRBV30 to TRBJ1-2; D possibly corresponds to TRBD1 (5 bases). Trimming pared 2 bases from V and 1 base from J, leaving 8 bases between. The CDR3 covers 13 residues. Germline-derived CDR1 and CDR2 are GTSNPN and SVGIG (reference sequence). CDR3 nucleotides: TGTGCCTGGAGTACAGGCGTTAACTATGGCTACACCTTC. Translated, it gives CAWSTGVNYGYTF.

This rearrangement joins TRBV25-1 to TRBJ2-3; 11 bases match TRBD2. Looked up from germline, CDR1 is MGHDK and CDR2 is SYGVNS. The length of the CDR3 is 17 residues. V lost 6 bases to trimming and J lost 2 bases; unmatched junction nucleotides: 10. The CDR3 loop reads CASRLLAGVAVTDTQYF. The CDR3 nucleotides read TGTGCCAGCAGATTACTAGCGGGAGTGGCCGTCACAGATACGCAGTATTTT.

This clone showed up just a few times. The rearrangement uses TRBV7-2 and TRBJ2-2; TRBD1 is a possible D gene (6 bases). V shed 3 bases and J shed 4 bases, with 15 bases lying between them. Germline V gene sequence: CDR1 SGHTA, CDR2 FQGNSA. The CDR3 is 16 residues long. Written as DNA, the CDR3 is TGTGCCAGCAGCTTCATGTCCCAGGGGCGCACCGGGGAGCTGTTTTTT. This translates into CASSFMSQGRTGELFF.

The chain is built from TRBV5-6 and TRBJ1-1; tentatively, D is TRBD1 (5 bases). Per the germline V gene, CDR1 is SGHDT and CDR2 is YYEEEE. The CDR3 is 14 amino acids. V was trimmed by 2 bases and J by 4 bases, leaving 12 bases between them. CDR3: CASSLRGLATEAFF. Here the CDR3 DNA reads TGTGCCAGCAGCTTACGGGGACTCGCCACTGAAGCTTTCTTT.

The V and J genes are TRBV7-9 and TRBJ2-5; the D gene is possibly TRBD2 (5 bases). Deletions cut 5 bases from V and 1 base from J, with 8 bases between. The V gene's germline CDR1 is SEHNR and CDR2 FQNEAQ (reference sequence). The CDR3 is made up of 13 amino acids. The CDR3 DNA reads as TGTGCCAGCAGCCCGGGATCCCAAGAGACCCAGTACTTC. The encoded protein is CASSPGSQETQYF.

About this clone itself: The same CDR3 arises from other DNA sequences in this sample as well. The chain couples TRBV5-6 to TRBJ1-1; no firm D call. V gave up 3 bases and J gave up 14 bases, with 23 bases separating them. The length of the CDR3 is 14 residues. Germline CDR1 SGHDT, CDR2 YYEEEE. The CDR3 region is CASSWAGGELGAFF. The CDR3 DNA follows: TGTGCCAGCAGCTGGGCGGGTGGGGAGTTAGGAGCCTTCTTT.

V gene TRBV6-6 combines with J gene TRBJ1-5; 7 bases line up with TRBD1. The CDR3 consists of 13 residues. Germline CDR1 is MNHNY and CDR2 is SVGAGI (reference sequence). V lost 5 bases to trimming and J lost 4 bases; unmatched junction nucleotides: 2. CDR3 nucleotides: TGTGCCAGCAGTACACAGGGGAATCAGCCCCAGCATTTT. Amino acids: CASSTQGNQPQHF.

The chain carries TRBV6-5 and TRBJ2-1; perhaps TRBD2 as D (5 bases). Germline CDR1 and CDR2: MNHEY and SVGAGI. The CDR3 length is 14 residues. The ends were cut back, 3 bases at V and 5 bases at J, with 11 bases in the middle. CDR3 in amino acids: CASSYRETNNEQFF. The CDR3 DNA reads TGTGCCAGCAGTTATAGGGAGACAAACAATGAGCAGTTCTTC.

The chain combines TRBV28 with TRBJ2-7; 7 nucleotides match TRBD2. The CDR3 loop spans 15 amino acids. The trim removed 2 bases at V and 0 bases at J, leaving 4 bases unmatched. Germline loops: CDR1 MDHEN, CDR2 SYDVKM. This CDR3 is CASSLAGASSYEQYF. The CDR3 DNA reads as TGTGCCAGCAGTTTAGCGGGAGCGAGCTCCTACGAGCAGTACTTC.

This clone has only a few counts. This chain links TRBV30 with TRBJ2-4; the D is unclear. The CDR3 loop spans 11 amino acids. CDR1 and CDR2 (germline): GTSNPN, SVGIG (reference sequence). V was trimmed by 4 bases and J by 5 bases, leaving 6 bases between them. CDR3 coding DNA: TGTGCCTGGACACAAGAAAACATTCAGTACTTC. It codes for CAWTQENIQYF.

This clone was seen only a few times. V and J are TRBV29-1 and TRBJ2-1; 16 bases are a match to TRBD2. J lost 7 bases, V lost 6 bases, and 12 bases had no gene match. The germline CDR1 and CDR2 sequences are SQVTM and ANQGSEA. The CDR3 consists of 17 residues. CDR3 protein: CSVKRGLAGGLGNEQFF. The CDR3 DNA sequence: TGCAGCGTAAAAAGGGGACTAGCGGGAGGGCTAGGGAATGAGCAGTTCTTC.

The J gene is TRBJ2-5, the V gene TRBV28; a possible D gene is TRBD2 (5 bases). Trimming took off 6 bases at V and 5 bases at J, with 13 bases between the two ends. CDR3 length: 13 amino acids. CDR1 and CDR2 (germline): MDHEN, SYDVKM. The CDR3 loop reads CASRHNGEETQYF. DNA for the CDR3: TGTGCCAGCAGACACAATGGGGAGGAGACCCAGTACTTC.

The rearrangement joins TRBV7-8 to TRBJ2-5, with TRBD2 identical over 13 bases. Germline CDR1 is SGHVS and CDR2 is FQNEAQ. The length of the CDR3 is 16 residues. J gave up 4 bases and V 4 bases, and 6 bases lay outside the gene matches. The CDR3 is CASSSPGLAGRETQYF. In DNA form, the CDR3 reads TGTGCCAGCAGCTCCCCGGGACTAGCGGGACGAGAGACCCAGTACTTC.

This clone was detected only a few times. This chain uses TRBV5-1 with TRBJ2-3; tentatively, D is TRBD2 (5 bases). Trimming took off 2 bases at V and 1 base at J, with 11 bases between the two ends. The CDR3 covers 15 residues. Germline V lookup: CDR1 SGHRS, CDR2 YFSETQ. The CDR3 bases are TGCGCCAGCAGCTTTGGAAGGCGGGGCACAGATACGCAGTATTTT. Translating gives CASSFGRRGTDTQYF.

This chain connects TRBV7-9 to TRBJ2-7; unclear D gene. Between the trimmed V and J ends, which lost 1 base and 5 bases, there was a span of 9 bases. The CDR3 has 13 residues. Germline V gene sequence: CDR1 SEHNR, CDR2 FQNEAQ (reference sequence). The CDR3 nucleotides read TGTGCCAGCAGCTTAGAGACATCCCACGAGCAGTACTTC. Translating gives CASSLETSHEQYF.

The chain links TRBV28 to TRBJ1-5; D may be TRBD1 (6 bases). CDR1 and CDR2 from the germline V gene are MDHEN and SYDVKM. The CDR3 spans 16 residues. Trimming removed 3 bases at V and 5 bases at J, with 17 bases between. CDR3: CASSFWGGAGDQPQHF. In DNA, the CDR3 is TGTGCCAGCAGTTTCTGGGGGGGAGCAGGGGATCAGCCCCAGCATTTT.

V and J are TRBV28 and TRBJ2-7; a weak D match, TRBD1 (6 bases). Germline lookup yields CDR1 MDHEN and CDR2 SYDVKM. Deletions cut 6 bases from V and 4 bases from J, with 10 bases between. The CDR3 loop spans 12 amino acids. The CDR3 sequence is CASSRTDYEQYF. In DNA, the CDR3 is TGTGCCAGCAGCAGGACAGATTACGAGCAGTACTTC.

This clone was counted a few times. The CDR3, as DNA: TGTGCCAGCAGTCCTCGGACAGGACGAGGCACAGATACGCAGTATTTT. Encoded protein: CASSPRTGRGTDTQYF. The rearrangement links TRBV25-1 to TRBJ2-3; 7 bases are a match to TRBD1. The CDR3 sequence is 16 residues long. V was clipped by 5 bases and J by 1 base; unmatched bases: 9. Germline CDR1 and CDR2: MGHDK and SYGVNS.

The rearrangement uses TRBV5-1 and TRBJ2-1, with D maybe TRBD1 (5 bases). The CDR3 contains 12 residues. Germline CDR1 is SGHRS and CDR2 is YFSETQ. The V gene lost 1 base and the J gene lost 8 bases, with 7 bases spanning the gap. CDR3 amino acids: CASSLTGDEQFF. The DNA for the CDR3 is TGCGCCAGCAGCTTGACAGGAGATGAGCAGTTCTTC.

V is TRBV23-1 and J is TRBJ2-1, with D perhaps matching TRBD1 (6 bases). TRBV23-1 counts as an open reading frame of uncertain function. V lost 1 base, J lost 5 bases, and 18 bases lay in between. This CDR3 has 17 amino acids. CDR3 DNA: TGCGCCAGCAGTCAATGGGTCTGGGGGCGGAGGCACAATGAGCAGTTCTTC. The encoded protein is CASSQWVWGRRHNEQFF.

In nucleotides, the CDR3 is TGTGCCAGCAGTTACTCGATTGGGGGCAGGAACGAGCAGTACTTC. Amino acid sequence: CASSYSIGGRNEQYF. This chain uses TRBV6-5 with TRBJ2-7; a weak D match, TRBD1 (6 bases). Germline V gives CDR1 MNHEY, CDR2 SVGAGI. The CDR3 is 15 amino acids. V lost 0 bases to trimming and J lost 5 bases, with 14 bases between them.

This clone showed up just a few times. In DNA form, the CDR3 reads TGTGCCAGCAGTGACGAGGGCTACACTGAAGCTTTCTTT. Translating it yields CASSDEGYTEAFF. J is TRBJ1-1 and V is TRBV2; D is unresolved. CDR1 SNHLY and CDR2 FYNNEI come from the germline V gene. The CDR3 extends over 13 amino acids. V dropped 3 bases and J dropped 3 bases, with 8 bases sitting between them.

CDR3 protein: CSVVDSPNEQFF. The DNA for the CDR3 is TGCAGCGTTGTGGACAGCCCCAATGAGCAGTTCTTC. The genes are TRBV29-1 and TRBJ2-1, with D tentatively TRBD1 (6 bases). The germline V and J ends were trimmed by 4 bases and 6 bases, with 10 bases remaining between them. Germline CDR1 reads SQVTM; CDR2 reads ANQGSEA. This CDR3 has 12 residues.

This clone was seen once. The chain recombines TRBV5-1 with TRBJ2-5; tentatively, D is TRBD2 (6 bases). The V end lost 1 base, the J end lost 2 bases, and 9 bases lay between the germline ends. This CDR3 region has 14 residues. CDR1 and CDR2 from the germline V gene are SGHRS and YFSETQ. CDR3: CASSLWDFQETQYF. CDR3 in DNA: TGCGCCAGCAGCTTGTGGGACTTTCAAGAGACCCAGTACTTC.

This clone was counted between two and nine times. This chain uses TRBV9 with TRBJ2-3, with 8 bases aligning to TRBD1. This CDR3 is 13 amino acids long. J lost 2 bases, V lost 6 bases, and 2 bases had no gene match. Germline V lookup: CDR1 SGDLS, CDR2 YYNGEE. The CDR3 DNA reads TGTGCCAGCACAGGGGGCGACACAGATACGCAGTATTTT. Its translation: CASTGGDTDTQYF.

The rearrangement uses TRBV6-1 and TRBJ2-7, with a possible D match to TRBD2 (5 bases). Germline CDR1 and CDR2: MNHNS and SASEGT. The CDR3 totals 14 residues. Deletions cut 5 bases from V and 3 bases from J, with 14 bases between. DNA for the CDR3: TGTGCCAGCAGTTTGACTTGGGGAGTCTACGAGCAGTACTTC. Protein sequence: CASSLTWGVYEQYF.